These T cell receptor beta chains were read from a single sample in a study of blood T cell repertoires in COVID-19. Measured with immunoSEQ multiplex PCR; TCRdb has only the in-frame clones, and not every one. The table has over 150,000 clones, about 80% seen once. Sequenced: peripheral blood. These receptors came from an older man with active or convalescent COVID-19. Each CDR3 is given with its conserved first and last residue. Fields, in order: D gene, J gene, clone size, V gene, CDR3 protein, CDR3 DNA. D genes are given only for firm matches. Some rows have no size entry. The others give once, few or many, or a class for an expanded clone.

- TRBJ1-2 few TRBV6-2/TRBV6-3 CASSTQGAGGYTF TGTGCCAGCAGTACACAGGGAGCTGGTGGCTACACCTTC
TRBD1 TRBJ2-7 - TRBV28 CASEGQGYEQYF TGTGCCAGCGAAGGACAGGGCTACGAGCAGTACTTC
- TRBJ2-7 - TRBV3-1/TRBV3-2 CASSQGWATSSEQYF TGTGCCAGCAGCCAAGGGTGGGCAACAAGTTCCGAGCAGTACTTC
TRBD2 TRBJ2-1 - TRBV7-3 CASSFSGLYNEQFF TGTGCCAGCAGCTTTAGCGGGCTTTACAATGAGCAGTTCTTC
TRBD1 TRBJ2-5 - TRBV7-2 CASSPDRAGETQYF TGTGCCAGCAGCCCGGACAGGGCAGGAGAGACCCAGTACTTC
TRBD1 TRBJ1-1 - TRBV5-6 CASSRGTGYTEAFF TGTGCCAGCAGCCGCGGGACAGGCTACACTGAAGCTTTCTTT
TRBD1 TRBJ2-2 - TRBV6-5 CASSYSGTGDFGELFF TGTGCCAGCAGTTACTCTGGGACAGGGGATTTCGGGGAGCTGTTTTTT
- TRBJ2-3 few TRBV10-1 CASGGGPSAQYF TGCGCCAGCGGGGGGGGCCCCAGCGCGCAGTATTTT
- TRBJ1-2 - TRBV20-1 CSASSIRVGWNGYTF TGCAGTGCTAGTTCGATAAGAGTCGGGTGGAATGGCTACACCTTC
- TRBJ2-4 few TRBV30 CAWSPSGAPLAKNIQYF TGTGCCTGGAGTCCCTCGGGAGCGCCGCTAGCCAAAAACATTCAGTACTTC
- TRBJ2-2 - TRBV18 CASSPQEGGELFF TGTGCCAGCTCACCACAGGAGGGCGGGGAGCTGTTTTTT
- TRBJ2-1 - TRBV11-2 CASSLGRGREFEQFF TGTGCCAGCAGCTTAGGGAGGGGCAGGGAATTCGAGCAGTTCTTC
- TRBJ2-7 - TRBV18 CASSSDRSYEQYF TGTGCCAGCTCATCCGACAGGAGCTACGAGCAGTACTTC
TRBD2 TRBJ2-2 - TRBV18 CASSPLIGGSVTGELFF TGTGCCAGCTCACCATTGATCGGCGGGAGCGTGACCGGGGAGCTGTTTTTT
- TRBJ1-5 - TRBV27 CASSFRWEDQPQHF TGTGCCAGCAGTTTTCGGTGGGAGGATCAGCCCCAGCATTTT
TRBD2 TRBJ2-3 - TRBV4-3 CASSQETSNTQYF TGCGCCAGCAGCCAAGAGACTAGCAATACGCAGTATTTT
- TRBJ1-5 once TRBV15 CATSSHGNQPQHF TGTGCCACCAGCTCACACGGCAATCAGCCCCAGCATTTT
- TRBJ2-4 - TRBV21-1 CASSRSRDRGLLRGRLAKNIQYF TGTGCCAGCAGCCGCAGCCGGGACAGGGGGCTCTTGAGGGGACGACTAGCCAAAAACATTCAGTACTTC
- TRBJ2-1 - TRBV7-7 CASSIAGSANEQFF TGTGCTAGCAGTATAGCCGGGAGCGCCAATGAGCAGTTCTTC
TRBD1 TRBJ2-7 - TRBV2 CASTLDRGDYEQYF TGTGCCAGCACCCTGGACAGGGGGGACTACGAGCAGTACTTC
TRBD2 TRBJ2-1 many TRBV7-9 CASSLSGTRSNEQFF TGTGCCAGCAGCTTATCCGGGACTAGGTCGAATGAGCAGTTCTTC
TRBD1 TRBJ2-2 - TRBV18 CASSPRDRPTNTGELFF TGTGCCAGCTCACCTCGGGACAGGCCGACGAACACCGGGGAGCTGTTTTTT
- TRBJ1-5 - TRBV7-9 CASSLAGAENQPQHF TGTGCCAGCAGCTTAGCTGGGGCGGAGAATCAGCCCCAGCATTTT
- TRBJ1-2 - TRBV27 CASSLRVAGAYGYTF TGTGCCAGCAGCCTTAGGGTCGCGGGGGCGTATGGCTACACCTTC
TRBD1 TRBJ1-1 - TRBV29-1 CSAGDRGTEAFF TGCAGCGCCGGGGACAGGGGGACTGAAGCTTTCTTT
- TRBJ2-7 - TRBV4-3 CASSQGVGASGYEQYF TGCGCCAGCAGCCAAGGAGTTGGGGCATCCGGCTACGAGCAGTACTTC
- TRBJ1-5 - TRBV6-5 CASSYSVLQPQHF TGTGCCAGCAGTTACTCCGTTCTGCAGCCCCAGCATTTT
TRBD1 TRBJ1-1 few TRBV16 CASSQSRTGGTEAFF TGTGCCAGCAGCCAATCCCGGACAGGGGGCACTGAAGCTTTCTTT
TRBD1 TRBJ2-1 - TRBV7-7 CASSLGTGPYNEQFF TGTGCTAGCAGCCTCGGGACAGGACCCTACAATGAGCAGTTCTTC
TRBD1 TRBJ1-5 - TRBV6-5 CASSYSRQGDQPQHF TGTGCCAGCAGTTACTCGAGACAGGGTGATCAGCCCCAGCATTTT
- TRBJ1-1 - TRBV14 CASSQFRGTEAFF TGTGCCAGCAGCCAATTCAGAGGCACTGAAGCTTTCTTT
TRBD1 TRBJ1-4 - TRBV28 CASSSGTGAYNEKLFF TGTGCCAGCAGTTCCGGGACAGGGGCCTATAATGAAAAACTGTTTTTT
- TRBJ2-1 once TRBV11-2 CASSLQANNEQFF TGTGCCAGCAGCCTACAGGCAAACAATGAGCAGTTCTTC
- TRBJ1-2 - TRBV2 CASSEGRPRRGGYTF TGTGCCAGCAGTGAGGGCCGGCCCCGGAGGGGTGGCTACACCTTC
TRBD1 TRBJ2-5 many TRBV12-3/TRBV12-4 CASSSGQGKTQYF TGTGCCAGCAGCTCGGGACAGGGAAAGACCCAGTACTTC
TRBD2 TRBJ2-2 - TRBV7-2 CASSPQLAGVTTGELFF TGTGCCAGCAGCCCCCAACTGGCGGGAGTTACCACCGGGGAGCTGTTTTTT
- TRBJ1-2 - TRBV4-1 CASSQAGNPNYGYTF TGCGCCAGCAGCCAGGCAGGGAATCCTAACTATGGCTACACCTTC
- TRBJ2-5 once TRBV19 CASSYRPGAGTQYF TGTGCCAGTAGTTACCGTCCAGGGGCGGGGACCCAGTACTTC
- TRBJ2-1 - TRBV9 CASSSREGLGSYNEQFF TGTGCCAGCAGCTCTCGCGAGGGACTTGGCTCCTACAATGAGCAGTTCTTC
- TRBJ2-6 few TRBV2 CASRKSSGANVLTF TGTGCCAGCAGGAAGAGCTCTGGGGCCAACGTCCTGACTTTC
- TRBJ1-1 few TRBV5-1 CASSPGPGGMNTEAFF TGCGCCAGCAGCCCAGGACCCGGGGGTATGAACACTGAAGCTTTCTTT
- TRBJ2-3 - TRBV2 CASSIPSGNTDTQYF TGTGCCAGCAGCATCCCGTCGGGAAACACAGATACGCAGTATTTT
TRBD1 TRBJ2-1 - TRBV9 CASSVQDRYNEQFF TGTGCCAGCAGCGTACAGGACAGGTACAATGAGCAGTTCTTC
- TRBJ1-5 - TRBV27 CASSFTAGVNGQPQHF TGTGCCAGCAGTTTTACCGCAGGGGTCAACGGCCAGCCCCAGCATTTT
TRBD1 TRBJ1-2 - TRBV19 CASRPGQNYGYTF TGTGCCAGTCGACCGGGACAGAACTATGGCTACACCTTC
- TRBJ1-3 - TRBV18 CASSPSRGGLSGNTIYF TGTGCCAGCTCACCATCGAGGGGGGGCCTCTCTGGAAACACCATATATTTT
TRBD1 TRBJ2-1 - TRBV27 CASSWDRGRNEQFF TGTGCCTCCTCATGGGACAGGGGGCGCAATGAGCAGTTCTTC
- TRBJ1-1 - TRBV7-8 CASGGGPEAFF TGTGCCAGCGGTGGAGGCCCTGAAGCTTTCTTT